What follows are 13 T cell receptor beta chains derived from one specimen sequenced in a study of shared clonotypes between healthy human individuals. Generated by immunoSEQ multiplex PCR, the TCRdb table keeps only in-frame clones and is missing some. The data contain some 350,000 clones, roughly 70% of them singletons. The specimen was memory CD4+ T cells sorted from blood. Subset here: CD45RA-negative fraction. The source of these receptors is a young man in good health.

For the CDR3, the DNA is TGTGCCAGCAGTTCAACTCAAAACATTCAGTACTTC. This codes for CASSSTQNIQYF. This sequence joins TRBV27 and TRBJ2-4; D unclear. Germline V CDR1 and CDR2: MNHEY, SMNVEV (reference sequence). V was cut by 4 bases and J by 5 bases, with 6 bases left in between. CDR3 size: 12 residues.

This chain links TRBV7-9 with TRBJ1-2; 8 bases are shared with TRBD1. V was pared by 2 bases and J by 1 base, with 15 bases of the junction left unmatched. Germline CDR1 reads SEHNR; CDR2 reads FQNEAQ (reference sequence). This CDR3 has 19 amino acids. Here the CDR3 reads CASSLRKTGQGSDNYGYTF. Here the CDR3 DNA reads TGTGCCAGCAGCTTACGAAAAACAGGACAGGGATCGGATAACTATGGCTACACCTTC.

The chain uses TRBV5-1 and TRBJ2-1; possible D gene TRBD2, 6 bases. There are 15 residues in the CDR3. Trimming removed 4 bases from V and 0 bases from J, with 11 bases in between. CDR1 is SGHRS, CDR2 YFSETQ, per germline. This chain's CDR3 is CASSVSTSSYNEQFF. DNA for the CDR3: TGCGCCAGCAGCGTATCGACTAGCTCCTACAATGAGCAGTTCTTC.

This rearrangement joins TRBV10-1 to TRBJ1-1; D is uncertain. Germline CDR1 WNHNN, CDR2 SYGVQD (reference sequence). The V end lost 9 bases, the J end lost 1 base, and 12 bases lay between the germline ends. CDR3 length: 13 amino acids. This CDR3 is CASPKGRNTEAFF. The CDR3 DNA sequence: TGCGCCAGTCCCAAAGGGAGGAACACTGAAGCTTTCTTT.

This chain links TRBV30 with TRBJ2-5, with a weak D call TRBD1 (7 bases). CDR1 and CDR2 (germline): GTSNPN, SVGIG (reference sequence). Trimming removed 0 bases from V and 2 bases from J, with 31 bases in between. This CDR3 region has 21 residues. The DNA for the CDR3 is TGTGCCTGGAGTGTATCCCTAGGGGCGGGACAGACTCCGAGGGTACAAGAGACCCAGTACTTC. This encodes CAWSVSLGAGQTPRVQETQYF. Using reference TRBV30 and TRBJ2-5 for the parts outside the CDR3, the full variable domain is SQTIHQWPATLVQPVGSPLSLECTVEGTSNPNLYWYRQAAGRGLQLLFYSVGIGQISSEVPQNLSASRPQDRQFILSSKKLLLSDSGFYLCAWSVSLGAGQTPRVQETQYFGPGTRLLVL.

This clone was seen only once. The chain combines TRBV6-5 with TRBJ2-3, with 8 bases matching TRBD2. Germline CDR1 MNHEY, CDR2 SVGAGI. V gave up 6 bases and J gave up 4 bases; unmatched junction bases: 6. The CDR3 covers 14 residues. CDR3 nucleotides: TGTGCCAGCAGCGGGGCGGGAGGCCCAGATACGCAGTATTTT. Translating gives CASSGAGGPDTQYF.

The rearrangement links TRBV5-1 to TRBJ2-7; 7 positions match TRBD2. Per germline, CDR1 SGHRS and CDR2 YFSETQ. With 0 bases clipped from V and 5 bases from J, the junction kept 8 bases outside the gene matches. This CDR3 is 15 amino acids long. This CDR3 reads CASSLVGGSGNEQYF. In DNA, the CDR3 is TGCGCCAGCAGCTTGGTGGGCGGGAGCGGGAACGAGCAGTACTTC.

The rearrangement links TRBV9 to TRBJ2-1; either TRBD1 or TRBD2 may supply D (5 bases each). There are 16 residues in the CDR3. Trimming removed 1 base from V and 0 bases from J, with 11 bases in between. Germline assignment: CDR1 SGDLS and CDR2 YYNGEE. The CDR3 sequence is CASSVRTGTSYNEQFF. CDR3 DNA sequence: TGTGCCAGCAGCGTAAGAACCGGGACCTCCTACAATGAGCAGTTCTTC.

The J gene is TRBJ2-1, the V gene TRBV7-6; 11 positions agree with TRBD1. V was pared by 4 bases and J by 6 bases, with 8 bases of the junction left unmatched. CDR1 and CDR2 from the germline V gene are SGHVS and FNYEAQ. The CDR3 is 16 amino acids. The CDR3: CASSSRTGGFFNEQFF. The DNA for the CDR3 is TGTGCCAGCAGCTCGCGGACAGGGGGCTTTTTCAATGAGCAGTTCTTC. Filled out from reference TRBV7-6 and TRBJ2-1, the complete variable domain reads GAGVSQSPRYKVTKRGQDVALRCDPISGHVSLYWYRQALGQGPEFLTYFNYEAQQDKSGLPNDRFSAERPEGSISTLTIQRTEQRDSAMYRCASSSRTGGFFNEQFFGPGTRLTVL.

This rearrangement joins TRBV25-1 to TRBJ1-3; D not resolved. There are 14 residues in the CDR3. Trimming cost V 4 bases and J 3 bases, with 10 bases left between them. Germline V lookup: CDR1 MGHDK, CDR2 SYGVNS. CDR3 coding DNA: TGTGCCAGCAGTGGGAGGGTTGGTGGAAACACCATATATTTT. Its protein is CASSGRVGGNTIYF.

The rearrangement links TRBV7-2 to TRBJ2-2, with a weak D call TRBD2 (6 bases). The CDR3 is 16 amino acids. V lost 3 bases, J lost 1 base, and 12 bases lay in between. Germline assignment: CDR1 SGHTA and CDR2 FQGNSA. As DNA, the CDR3 is TGTGCCAGCAGCTTTCACGGGGGAATGAACACCGGGGAGCTGTTTTTT. Amino acids: CASSFHGGMNTGELFF.

The chain carries TRBV11-2 and TRBJ2-1, with D possibly TRBD2 on 5 matching bases. The CDR3 is 13 amino acids. Looked up from germline, CDR1 is SGHAT and CDR2 is FQNNGV. Trimming left V 7 bases short and J 4 bases short, with 11 bases between. This CDR3 is CASNRREYNEQFF. The DNA of the CDR3 is TGTGCCAGCAATCGACGGGAATACAATGAGCAGTTCTTC.

The chain carries TRBV6-5 and TRBJ2-1, with D perhaps matching TRBD2 (5 bases). Trimming took 6 bases from V and 4 from J, leaving 13 bases between them. The germline CDR1 and CDR2 sequences are MNHEY and SVGAGI. This CDR3 is built from 14 residues. CDR3 sequence reads: CASSRSSGYNEQFF. CDR3 coding DNA: TGTGCCAGCAGCCGATCAAGCGGTTACAATGAGCAGTTCTTC.